This T cell receptor beta chain was found in a study of neoadjuvant anti-PD-1 for oral cavity cancer. General observations from the study: TCR analyses covered only a few patients per response group.

A note on this clone: Its antigen is not identified.

V lost 5 bases to trimming and J lost 4 bases; unmatched junction nucleotides: 16. Germline V gives CDR1 SGHTA, CDR2 FQGNSA. The CDR3 is made up of 19 amino acids. Some clones are missing from TCRdb's copy, which holds only in-frame ones; the method was immunoSEQ multiplex PCR. The repertoire holds under 13,000 clones, with about 51% as singletons. Cohort: HPV-negative, locally advanced oral cavity squamous cell carcinoma patients. This receptor was identified in a person between 40 and 85 years old with oral cavity squamous cell carcinoma. This specimen was tumor tissue, taken before nivolumab (anti-PD-1) treatment. This sequence joins TRBV7-2 and TRBJ2-5; 13 nucleotides agree with TRBD2. The CDR3 sequence: CASSPGLAGAQFRRETQYF. The CDR3 coding sequence is TGTGCCAGCAGCCCCGGACTAGCGGGGGCCCAATTTCGACGAGAGACCCAGTACTTC.